Listed below are T cell receptor beta chains from one sample, sequenced in a study of T cells expressing NK-cell markers. TCRdb re-analyzed the 5' RACE reads; it lists each CDR3 protein once, without DNA. The sample yields approximately 550,000 distinct CDR3 sequences, of which the top ten take up 3% to 4.5%. The sequenced sample was blood T cells: a sorted CD56 or NKG2C T cell subset, CD4+ or CD8+ T cells, or bulk PBMC T cells (not recorded which). The receptor set was obtained from a man younger than 35 in good health. Both conserved end residues are part of each CDR3.

j_call: TRBJ2-2
cdr3_length: 15
v_call: TRBV24-1
cdr3_aa: CATRLGASNTGELFF

j_call: TRBJ2-3
cdr3_length: 15
v_call: TRBV6-5
cdr3_aa: CASSYSVGTYNTQYF

j_call: TRBJ2-1
cdr3_length: 12
v_call: TRBV28
cdr3_aa: CASSRTGFEQFF

j_call: TRBJ2-4
cdr3_length: 19
v_call: TRBV28
cdr3_aa: CASSLVEGYRSFAKNIQYF

j_call: TRBJ2-1
cdr3_length: 14
v_call: TRBV5-1
cdr3_aa: CASSFSGKNNEQFF

j_call: TRBJ2-5
cdr3_length: 12
v_call: TRBV29-1
cdr3_aa: CSVKTSWETQYF

j_call: TRBJ1-5
cdr3_length: 16
v_call: TRBV28
cdr3_aa: CASRREQVSRGQPQHF

j_call: TRBJ2-1
cdr3_length: 12
v_call: TRBV6-5
cdr3_aa: CASSWGNNEQFF

j_call: TRBJ2-1
cdr3_length: 15
v_call: TRBV5-1
cdr3_aa: CASSLEGADGGEQFF

j_call: TRBJ2-1
cdr3_length: 16
v_call: TRBV24-1
cdr3_aa: CATSELPTGAYNEQFF

j_call: TRBJ1-1
cdr3_length: 13
v_call: TRBV29-1
cdr3_aa: CSVASGPDTEAFF

j_call: TRBJ2-7
cdr3_length: 12
v_call: TRBV12-3/TRBV12-4
cdr3_aa: CASRSRQVEQYF

j_call: TRBJ1-1
cdr3_length: 15
v_call: TRBV7-9
cdr3_aa: CASSFRTGTHTEAFF

j_call: TRBJ2-3
cdr3_length: 14
v_call: TRBV5-1
cdr3_aa: CASKERGTTDTQYF

j_call: TRBJ2-1
cdr3_length: 19
v_call: TRBV11-1
cdr3_aa: CASSSGLAGGFSSYNEQFF

j_call: TRBJ1-6
cdr3_length: 14
v_call: TRBV20-1
cdr3_aa: CSARETGGYLPLHF

j_call: TRBJ2-5
cdr3_length: 14
v_call: TRBV5-6
cdr3_aa: CASSQSGRGETQYF

j_call: TRBJ2-3
cdr3_length: 16
v_call: TRBV9
cdr3_aa: CASSAHPGQPTDTQYF

j_call: TRBJ2-3
cdr3_length: 15
v_call: TRBV30
cdr3_aa: CAWSAGTGVPDTQYF

j_call: TRBJ2-3
cdr3_length: 13
v_call: TRBV25-1
cdr3_aa: CASSEYPGDTQYF

j_call: TRBJ2-3
cdr3_length: 15
v_call: TRBV24-1
cdr3_aa: CATSHSAGGRDTQYF

j_call: TRBJ2-1
cdr3_length: 16
v_call: TRBV18
cdr3_aa: CASSPPGLAGEYEQFF

j_call: TRBJ1-2
cdr3_length: 16
v_call: TRBV4-3
cdr3_aa: CASSQDRWAWRYGYTF

j_call: TRBJ2-1
cdr3_length: 17
v_call: TRBV7-9
cdr3_aa: CASSLIRTPSSYNEQFF

j_call: TRBJ2-3
cdr3_length: 15
v_call: TRBV5-1
cdr3_aa: CASSLTGELTDTQYF

j_call: TRBJ2-6
cdr3_length: 18
v_call: TRBV20-1
cdr3_aa: CSARDVGRGASGANVLTF

j_call: TRBJ2-2
cdr3_length: 18
v_call: TRBV13
cdr3_aa: CASSYPDLASTNTGELFF

j_call: TRBJ2-1
cdr3_length: 11
v_call: TRBV11-2
cdr3_aa: CASSSPWEQFF

j_call: TRBJ2-1
cdr3_length: 16
v_call: TRBV6-2/TRBV6-3
cdr3_aa: CASSYGGLAVFDEQFF

j_call: TRBJ2-2
cdr3_length: 15
v_call: TRBV6-5
cdr3_aa: CASSTGLAGSGELFF

j_call: TRBJ2-3
cdr3_length: 15
v_call: TRBV4-1
cdr3_aa: CASSPPGTGSDTQYF

j_call: TRBJ2-5
cdr3_length: 16
v_call: TRBV18
cdr3_aa: CASSPQAGGQGKTQYF

j_call: TRBJ2-3
cdr3_length: 13
v_call: TRBV9
cdr3_aa: CASSVLLKDTQYF

j_call: TRBJ2-1
cdr3_length: 15
v_call: TRBV5-1
cdr3_aa: CASSLDPSGNNEQFF

j_call: TRBJ1-3
cdr3_length: 14
v_call: TRBV27
cdr3_aa: CASSPHESGNTIYF

j_call: TRBJ2-3
cdr3_length: 15
v_call: TRBV28
cdr3_aa: CASTETGGLTDTQYF

j_call: TRBJ1-6
cdr3_length: 14
v_call: TRBV28
cdr3_aa: CASSSDDYNSPLHF

j_call: TRBJ1-4
cdr3_length: 17
v_call: TRBV7-8
cdr3_aa: CASRPWGDGATNEKLFF

j_call: TRBJ1-1
cdr3_length: 18
v_call: TRBV18
cdr3_aa: CASSPRGPGTVMNTEAFF

j_call: TRBJ2-3
cdr3_length: 17
v_call: TRBV24-1
cdr3_aa: CATSDLPGTGGSDTQYF

j_call: TRBJ1-2
cdr3_length: 16
v_call: TRBV5-1
cdr3_aa: CASSVGGTSRPGGYTF

j_call: TRBJ2-5
cdr3_length: 13
v_call: TRBV7-2
cdr3_aa: CASSLSKVETQYF

j_call: TRBJ1-1
cdr3_length: 15
v_call: TRBV27
cdr3_aa: CASSSLGGMYTEAFF

j_call: TRBJ1-1
cdr3_length: 12
v_call: TRBV5-6
cdr3_aa: CASSPRQGGAFF

j_call: TRBJ2-5
cdr3_length: 13
v_call: TRBV6-1
cdr3_aa: CASSVGAQETQYF

j_call: TRBJ1-2
cdr3_length: 14
v_call: TRBV4-3
cdr3_aa: CASSLTTGEGGYTF

j_call: TRBJ2-7
cdr3_length: 17
v_call: TRBV3-1
cdr3_aa: CASSQVHQGAPSYEQYF

j_call: TRBJ2-1
cdr3_length: 16
v_call: TRBV6-5
cdr3_aa: CASINVAGGPSREQFF

j_call: TRBJ2-3
cdr3_length: 17
v_call: TRBV6-1
cdr3_aa: CASSLPARASSTDTQYF

j_call: TRBJ1-1
cdr3_length: 12
v_call: TRBV29-1
cdr3_aa: CSVLTTGTEAFF

j_call: TRBJ2-3
cdr3_length: 13
v_call: TRBV11-3
cdr3_aa: CASSFQRKDTQYF

j_call: TRBJ1-2
cdr3_length: 13
v_call: TRBV4-2
cdr3_aa: CASSQDQGQRYTF

j_call: TRBJ2-7
cdr3_length: 18
v_call: TRBV27
cdr3_aa: CASSPTRLAGGYSYEQYF

j_call: TRBJ2-7
cdr3_length: 13
v_call: TRBV9
cdr3_aa: CASSVDPKGEQYF

j_call: TRBJ2-6
cdr3_length: 18
v_call: TRBV20-1
cdr3_aa: CSARDSSGLPSGANVLTF

j_call: TRBJ2-1
cdr3_length: 16
v_call: TRBV5-6
cdr3_aa: CASSSTGTSGNHEQFF

j_call: TRBJ2-4
cdr3_length: 17
v_call: TRBV18
cdr3_aa: CASSPWASGVAKNIQYF